The clone carrying this T cell receptor beta chain was detected many times. Time point described: after trial treatment. Treatment denoted: LDRT plus nivolumab, ipilimumab, low-dose cyclophosphamide and aspirin (RACIN trial). cDNA synthesis used a TRAV/TRBV-specific primer set for both chains. The PCR that amplified TCRs ran for around 20 cycles, relying on a constant-region primer and a V-primer adapter. TCRdb reprocessed the reads with MiXCR, giving one entry per CDR3 protein. The data show under 95,000 distinct CDR3 sequences, over 15% seen once. The data derive from a study of low-dose radiotherapy and immunotherapy resistance in tumors. Study context: Cohort 1 received 0.5 Gy per fraction every 2 weeks, totaling 6.5 Gy. A total of 13 Gy over 26 weeks was given to Cohort 2 as 1 Gy per fraction every two weeks.

The input for sequencing was PBMCs, taken after low-dose radiotherapy plus immunotherapy. The TCR was taken from a male donor with prostate cancer.

This chain's CDR3 is CASSRSGQGADEQYF. CDR3 DNA: TGTGCCAGCAGCCGATCAGGACAGGGGGCCGACGAGCAGTACTTC. The J gene is TRBJ2-7, the V gene TRBV3-1; 11 nucleotides match TRBD1. There are 15 residues in the CDR3. Trimming at V came to 4 bases and at J to 5 bases, leaving 7 bases not matched to a gene. Germline V gives CDR1 LGHDT, CDR2 YNNKEL (reference sequence).